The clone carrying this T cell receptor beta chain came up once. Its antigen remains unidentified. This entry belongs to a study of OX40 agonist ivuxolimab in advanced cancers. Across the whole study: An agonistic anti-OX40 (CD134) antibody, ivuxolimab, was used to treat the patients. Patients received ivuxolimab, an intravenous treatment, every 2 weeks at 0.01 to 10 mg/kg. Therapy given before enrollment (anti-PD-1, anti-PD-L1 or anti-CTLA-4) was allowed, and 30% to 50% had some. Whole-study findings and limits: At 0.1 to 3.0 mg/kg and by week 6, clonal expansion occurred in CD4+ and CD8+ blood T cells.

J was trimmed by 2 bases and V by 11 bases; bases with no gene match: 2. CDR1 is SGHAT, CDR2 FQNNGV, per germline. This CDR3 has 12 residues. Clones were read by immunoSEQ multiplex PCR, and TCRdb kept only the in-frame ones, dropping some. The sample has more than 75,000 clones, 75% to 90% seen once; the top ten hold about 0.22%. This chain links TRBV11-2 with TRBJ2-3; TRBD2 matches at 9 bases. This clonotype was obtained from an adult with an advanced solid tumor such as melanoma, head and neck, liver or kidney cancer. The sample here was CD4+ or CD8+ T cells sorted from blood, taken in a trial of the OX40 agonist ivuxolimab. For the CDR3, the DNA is TGTGCCGCTAGCGGGATCACAGATACGCAGTATTTT. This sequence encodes CAASGITDTQYF.